The 29 T cell receptor beta chains given below trace back to one sample, sequenced in a study of T cells in Graves' hyperthyroidism and ophthalmopathy. TCR beta CDR3 regions were amplified from RNA. First-round RT-PCR with HTBI primers amplified the TCR CDR3 region. TCRdb reprocessed the multiplex PCR reads with MiXCR, giving one entry per CDR3 protein. Of hundreds of thousands of distinct CDR3 sequences in the sample, over 13% are singletons; the top ten hold approximately 29%. Sequencing was carried out using blood. These receptors were obtained from a man aged 45-65 years with Graves' ophthalmopathy.

This clonotype was seen at least ten times. The chain joins TRBV12-3 or TRBV12-4 to TRBJ2-1, with D possibly TRBD1 on 5 matching bases. V was shortened by 3 bases and J by 2 bases, with 14 bases between the two germline ends. This CDR3 spans 16 amino acids. CDR3: CASSLILTETYNEQFF. CDR3 in DNA: TGTGCCAGCAGTTTGATCCTGACAGAGACCTACAATGAGCAGTTCTTC.

This chain uses TRBV20-1 with TRBJ2-7, with unresolved D. The CDR3 totals 13 residues. Germline V gives CDR1 DFQATT, CDR2 SNEGSKA (reference sequence). V lost 0 bases, J lost 1 base, and 7 bases lay in between. In DNA form, the CDR3 reads TGCAGTGCTAGAGAACGGGCGTCCTACGAGCAGTACTTC. Translation gives CSARERASYEQYF.

The rearrangement joins TRBV11-2 to TRBJ2-1; TRBD2 aligns across 8 bases. This CDR3 has 15 amino acids. With 11 bases clipped from V and 7 bases from J, the junction kept 16 bases outside the gene matches. The germline V gene has CDR1 SGHAT and CDR2 FQNNGV. CDR3 sequence reads: CADSLDPRGRNEQFF. The CDR3 DNA sequence: TGTGCCGACAGCTTAGACCCCCGCGGGAGGAATGAGCAGTTCTTC. Drawing the rest from reference TRBV11-2 and TRBJ2-1, the complete variable domain is EAGVAQSPRYKIIEKRQSVAFWCNPISGHATLYWYQQILGQGPKLLIQFQNNGVVDDSQLPKDRFSAERLKGVDSTLKIQPAKLEDSAVYLCADSLDPRGRNEQFFGPGTRLTVL.

At least ten counts were recorded for this clonotype. The chain joins TRBV6-1 to TRBJ1-1; maybe TRBD1 (6 bases). CDR3 length: 15 amino acids. Germline V CDR1 and CDR2: MNHNS, SASEGT. V gave up 9 bases and J gave up 2 bases, with 19 bases separating them. The CDR3 loop reads CASWFATGINTEAFF. Written as DNA, the CDR3 is TGTGCCAGTTGGTTTGCGACAGGAATCAACACTGAAGCTTTCTTT.

The chain employs TRBV29-1 and TRBJ1-1; TRBD1 agrees at 10 bases. CDR3 length: 13 amino acids. Germline V gene lookup returns CDR1 SQVTM and CDR2 ANQGSEA. With 3 bases clipped from V and 4 bases from J, the junction kept 2 bases outside the gene matches. CDR3 bases: TGCAGCGTTGAGGGGACAGGGGCCACTGAAGCTTTCTTT. Protein: CSVEGTGATEAFF.

This clonotype was recorded at least ten times. The CDR3 coding sequence is TGTGCCAGCAGCAACCGACGTTTCCAAGAGACCCAGTACTTC. It is translated as CASSNRRFQETQYF. The chain uses TRBV7-8 and TRBJ2-5; D is uncertain. Germline CDR1 and CDR2: SGHVS and FQNEAQ. This CDR3 has 14 residues. The germline V and J ends were trimmed by 5 bases and 1 base, with 11 bases remaining between them.

The chain carries TRBV19 and TRBJ1-2; weak D call: TRBD1 (5 bases). Germline V gene sequence: CDR1 LNHDA, CDR2 SQIVND (reference sequence). V dropped 5 bases and J dropped 2 bases, with 12 bases sitting between them. The CDR3 is 14 residues long. Here the CDR3 reads CASSPGSGNYGYTF. The CDR3, as DNA: TGTGCCAGTAGTCCAGGGTCAGGCAACTATGGCTACACCTTC.

This clonotype came up many times. The chain recombines TRBV7-9 with TRBJ2-1, with D perhaps TRBD1 (5 bases). CDR1 is SEHNR and CDR2 is FQNEAQ in the germline V gene (reference sequence). Trimming left V 5 bases short and J 12 bases short, with 17 bases between. The CDR3 runs 13 residues. CDR3 sequence reads: CASSPHRSQVQFF. CDR3 nucleotide sequence: TGTGCCAGCAGCCCGCACAGGTCGCAAGTGCAGTTCTTC.

This clonotype was observed a handful of times. The CDR3 coding sequence is TGTGCCAGCAGCCACTCGAGACTGAAACTTCGACTAGCGGGAGTGACAGATACGCAGTATTTT. Amino acids: CASSHSRLKLRLAGVTDTQYF. The rearrangement links TRBV14 to TRBJ2-3; 12 nucleotides line up with TRBD2. Germline assignment: CDR1 SGHDN and CDR2 FVKESK. The CDR3 length is 21 residues. The ends lost 3 bases at V and 3 bases at J; junction bases unmatched: 19.

This clonotype was seen many times. The chain uses TRBV5-1 and TRBJ2-7; perhaps D is TRBD1 or TRBD2 (5 bases each). The CDR3 is 15 residues long. V dropped 2 bases and J dropped 5 bases, with 17 bases sitting between them. Germline V lookup: CDR1 SGHRS, CDR2 YFSETQ. The CDR3 DNA follows: TGCGCCAGCAGCTTTTTGGGGGATAATAGCGACGAGCAGTACTTC. It specifies CASSFLGDNSDEQYF.

This clonotype was counted ten times or more. V usage is TRBV7-9 and J usage is TRBJ2-7, with TRBD1 identical over 10 bases. CDR1 and CDR2 (germline): SEHNR, FQNEAQ (reference sequence). The CDR3 runs 15 residues. V shed 3 bases, J shed 3 bases, and the junction held 5 bases outside the gene matches. The CDR3 here is CASSFSGTGDYEQYF. As DNA, the CDR3 is TGTGCCAGCAGCTTCTCCGGGACAGGGGACTACGAGCAGTACTTC.

V and J are TRBV14 and TRBJ2-1; D unresolved. Germline V lookup: CDR1 SGHDN, CDR2 FVKESK. Trimming removed 5 bases from V and 8 bases from J, with 13 bases in between. This CDR3 contains 13 residues. In nucleotides, the CDR3 is TGTGCCAGCAGCAGGGCAGCGACATATGAGCAGTTCTTC. Translation gives CASSRAATYEQFF.

The chain combines TRBV12-5 with TRBJ2-2; D is perhaps TRBD1 (5 bases). The germline gives CDR1 LGHNT, CDR2 FRNRAP. V was shortened by 0 bases and J by 0 bases, with 14 bases between the two germline ends. This CDR3 spans 18 amino acids. This CDR3 is CASGLVLERQSNTGELFF. CDR3 nucleotides: TGTGCTAGTGGTTTGGTACTGGAGAGACAGTCGAACACCGGGGAGCTGTTTTTT.

This clonotype was found many times. The chain combines TRBV5-8 with TRBJ2-1; 8 positions agree with TRBD2. V lost 3 bases to trimming and J lost 7 bases; unmatched junction nucleotides: 9. Germline values: CDR1 SGHTS, CDR2 YDEGEE. The CDR3 spans 15 residues. CDR3 sequence reads: CASSWGLPGGNEQFF. The CDR3 DNA follows: TGTGCCAGCAGCTGGGGACTCCCGGGGGGGAATGAGCAGTTCTTC.

This clonotype was picked up many times. The chain carries TRBV10-3 and TRBJ2-3; D possibly corresponds to TRBD2 (6 bases). CDR1 and CDR2 from the germline V gene are ENHRY and SYGVKD. Trimming left V 0 bases short and J 2 bases short, with 9 bases between. The CDR3 has 15 amino acids. This CDR3 is CAISESGGDTDTQYF. The CDR3 DNA sequence: TGTGCCATCAGTGAGTCAGGAGGGGACACAGATACGCAGTATTTT.

This clonotype was found a few times. V is TRBV19 and J is TRBJ1-1, with D possibly being TRBD1 (5 bases). The germline V gene encodes CDR1 LNHDA and CDR2 SQIVND (reference sequence). The CDR3 extends over 14 amino acids. Between the trimmed V and J ends, which lost 3 bases and 7 bases, there was a span of 15 bases. The DNA for the CDR3 is TGTGCCAGTAGTATTAGTCGGTCAGGGCTTGAAGCTTTCTTT. Its translation is CASSISRSGLEAFF.

In its sample, this clonotype was seen many times. The V call is TRBV11-3, the J call TRBJ2-5; 14 bases map to TRBD2. This CDR3 spans 15 amino acids. With V trimmed by 6 bases and J by 4 bases, 4 bases remained unmatched. CDR1 and CDR2 (germline): SGHNT, YENEEA. The CDR3 region has the DNA TGTGCCAGCAGAATCGGACTAGCGGGAGGAGAGACCCAGTACTTC. Its protein product is CASRIGLAGGETQYF.

This clonotype has more than one count but fewer than ten. The V gene is TRBV25-1, the J gene TRBJ1-2; D remains ambiguous. With 6 bases removed from V and 1 base from J, the gap between germline ends came to 6 bases. The CDR3 covers 12 residues. Germline lookup yields CDR1 MGHDK and CDR2 SYGVNS. The CDR3 sequence: CASRGNNYGYTF. CDR3 coding DNA: TGTGCCAGCAGAGGGAATAACTATGGCTACACCTTC.

This clonotype was observed at least ten times. The J gene is TRBJ2-5, the V gene TRBV20-1; the D gene could be TRBD1 or TRBD2 (5 bases each). This CDR3 has 14 residues. Germline CDR1 reads DFQATT; CDR2 reads SNEGSKA (reference sequence). The V end lost 3 bases, the J end lost 9 bases, and 20 bases lay between the germline ends. CDR3 residues: CSASPSAGARAQYF. The DNA for the CDR3 is TGCAGTGCTAGCCCCTCCGCCGGGGCCAGGGCCCAGTACTTC.

The table lists this clonotype with a few counts. The CDR3: CASSEDSYSNQPQHF. DNA for the CDR3: TGCGCCAGCAGCGAGGACAGCTATAGCAATCAGCCCCAGCATTTT. The chain employs TRBV5-1 and TRBJ1-5, with D possibly TRBD1 on 6 matching bases. The CDR3 contains 15 residues. The V end was cut by 4 bases, the J end by 0 bases, with 11 bases between. Germline V lookup: CDR1 SGHRS, CDR2 YFSETQ.

This clonotype was recorded at least ten times. The chain joins TRBV2 to TRBJ2-3; 9 positions match TRBD1. Germline lookup yields CDR1 SNHLY and CDR2 FYNNEI. V trimming: 4 bases; J trimming: 3 bases; junction bases outside the gene matches: 5. This CDR3 region has 15 residues. CDR3 protein: CASSGGTGRTDTQYF. DNA of the CDR3: TGTGCCAGCAGTGGGGGGACAGGGCGAACAGATACGCAGTATTTT.

This clonotype was detected many times. V gene TRBV11-2 combines with J gene TRBJ2-1; tentatively, D is TRBD1 or TRBD2 (6 bases each). Germline assignment: CDR1 SGHAT and CDR2 FQNNGV. The V gene lost 1 base and the J gene lost 6 bases, with 16 bases spanning the gap. The CDR3 extends over 16 amino acids. For the CDR3, the DNA is TGTGCCAGCAGCTTAGGCCGGAGGGGGGTGAGCAATGAGCAGTTCTTC. The encoded protein is CASSLGRRGVSNEQFF.

In this sample, this clonotype turned up many times. The chain joins TRBV7-8 to TRBJ2-5; D gene ambiguous. The ends were cut back, 3 bases at V and 5 bases at J, with 16 bases in the middle. The CDR3 spans 15 residues. Germline CDR1 SGHVS, CDR2 FQNEAQ. The CDR3 nucleotides read TGTGCCAGCAGCTTGACCCAGACCTTTCTGGAGACCCAGTACTTC. Its translation is CASSLTQTFLETQYF.

V and J are TRBV5-1 and TRBJ2-3; a possible D gene is TRBD1 (6 bases). CDR1 is SGHRS and CDR2 is YFSETQ in the germline V gene. The CDR3 is made up of 16 amino acids. V lost 1 base and J lost 0, with 12 bases in between. The CDR3 DNA reads as TGCGCCAGCAGCTTGTGGGGAACAGGGAGCACAGATACGCAGTATTTT. This codes for CASSLWGTGSTDTQYF.

This clonotype has at least ten counts. The chain combines TRBV29-1 with TRBJ2-5; unclear D gene. V lost 2 bases to trimming and J lost 1 base, with 11 bases between them. The CDR3 extends over 14 amino acids. Germline values: CDR1 SQVTM, CDR2 ANQGSEA. CDR3 in amino acids: CSVETFRAQETQYF. CDR3 bases: TGCAGCGTTGAAACTTTTCGGGCCCAAGAGACCCAGTACTTC. Full variable domain (rest looked up from reference TRBV29-1 and TRBJ2-5): SAVISQKPSRDICQRGTSLTIQCQVDSQVTMMFWYRQQPGQSLTLIATANQGSEATYESGFVIDKFPISRPNLTFSTLTVSNMSPEDSSIYLCSVETFRAQETQYFGPGTRLLVL.

As for this clonotype: With a much larger clone just one base away, this may be a read error. V gene TRBV13 combines with J gene TRBJ2-3; possible D gene TRBD2, 5 bases. CDR1 and CDR2 from the germline V gene are PRHDT and FYEKMQ (reference sequence). V lost 1 base and J 2 bases, leaving 13 bases between the germline ends. CDR3 length: 16 amino acids. CDR3 region: CASSLELLVVTDTQYF. For the CDR3, the DNA is TGTGCCAGCAGCTTAGAACTACTAGTCGTCACAGATACGCAGTATTTT.

CDR3: CASSLAPGLAGELRGEQFF. In nucleotides, the CDR3 is TGTGCCAGCAGCTTGGCCCCGGGACTAGCGGGAGAACTACGGGGAGAGCAGTTCTTC. The chain links TRBV7-2 to TRBJ2-1; TRBD2 aligns across 14 bases. The CDR3 has 19 amino acids. After removal of 3 bases from V and 10 bases from J, the junction contained 17 bases not matched to a gene. Germline V CDR1 and CDR2: SGHTA, FQGNSA.

Regarding this clonotype: Being one base from a much bigger clone, this may be a read error. The chain combines TRBV28 with TRBJ2-3, with D hard to call. The CDR3 totals 11 residues. Germline CDR1 and CDR2: MDHEN and SYDVKM. The ends were cut back, 11 bases at V and 3 bases at J, with 9 bases in the middle. CDR3 in amino acids: CAGTITDTQYF. The CDR3 bases are TGTGCCGGCACCATTACAGATACGCAGTATTTT.

This clonotype was recorded at least ten times. V usage is TRBV29-1 and J usage is TRBJ2-7; a possible D gene is TRBD1 (6 bases). The length of the CDR3 is 14 residues. V dropped 7 bases and J dropped 2 bases, with 18 bases sitting between them. Per the germline V gene, CDR1 is SQVTM and CDR2 is ANQGSEA. CDR3 sequence: CSARRGTDTYEQYF. The CDR3 DNA is TGCAGCGCTCGTAGGGGGACGGATACCTACGAGCAGTACTTC.